One sample yielded the 16 T cell receptor beta chains listed below, sequenced in a study of response to subunit inactivated influenza vaccine. TCRdb independently ran MiXCR on the RT-PCR reads; one entry per CDR3 protein. The table includes around 170,000 distinct CDR3 sequences, over 8.5% detected once. The sequences come from CD8+ T cells sorted from PBMCs, collected less than 30 months after vaccination. All receptors come from a man between 50 and 70 years old who received an inactivated influenza vaccine.

This clonotype was detected a few times. This chain joins TRBV7-9 and TRBJ2-5; 9 bases fit TRBD1. The trim removed 5 bases at V and 1 base at J, leaving 2 bases unmatched. Germline CDR1 SEHNR, CDR2 FQNEAQ (reference sequence). CDR3 size: 14 residues. The CDR3 nucleotides are TGTGCCAGCAGCGCGACAGGGGGCCAAGAGACCCAGTACTTC. Translating gives CASSATGGQETQYF.

The chain links TRBV20-1 to TRBJ2-5; TRBD1 agrees at 9 bases. Germline V gene data show CDR1 as DFQATT and CDR2 as SNEGSKA (reference sequence). J gave up 5 bases and V 2 bases, and 6 bases lay outside the gene matches. This CDR3 has 14 residues. The CDR3 loop is CSARYPGQGETQYF. For the CDR3, the DNA is TGCAGTGCTAGATATCCGGGACAGGGCGAGACCCAGTACTTC.

This clonotype was counted at least ten times. The chain is built from TRBV12-3 or TRBV12-4 and TRBJ2-6; a possible D gene is TRBD1 (5 bases). V shed 3 bases and J shed 0 bases, with 9 bases lying between them. This CDR3 comprises 16 residues. CDR3 sequence: CASSFDSRSGANVLTF. CDR3 in DNA: TGTGCCAGCAGTTTTGACAGCCGCTCTGGGGCCAACGTCCTGACTTTC.

There are many counts of this clonotype. The V call is TRBV6-5, the J call TRBJ2-1; the D is unclear. Trimming shortened V by 3 bases and J by 8 bases, and 5 bases separated the two germline ends. The CDR3 runs to 11 residues. In germline, CDR1 is MNHEY, CDR2 SVGAGI. This chain's CDR3 is CASSYSDEQFF. CDR3 DNA sequence: TGTGCCAGCAGTTATTCCGATGAGCAGTTCTTC.

The chain joins TRBV4-3 to TRBJ2-2, with D perhaps matching TRBD1 (5 bases). In germline, CDR1 is LGHNA, CDR2 YSLEER. CDR3 length: 16 amino acids. V lost 0 bases, J lost 7 bases, and 15 bases lay in between. In nucleotides, the CDR3 is TGCGCCAGCAGCCAAGATGGGCCGTCGACAGTCGGGGAGCTGTTTTTT. It codes for CASSQDGPSTVGELFF.

The sample holds many counts of this clonotype. The chain is built from TRBV12-3 or TRBV12-4 and TRBJ2-7; tentatively, D is TRBD1 or TRBD2 (5 bases each). The ends were cut back, 0 bases at V and 4 bases at J, with 10 bases in the middle. This CDR3 region has 14 residues. CDR3 in amino acids: CASSLAGEPYEQYF. The CDR3 DNA is TGTGCCAGCAGTTTAGCGGGGGAACCTTACGAGCAGTACTTC.

This clonotype has just a few counts. This chain joins TRBV10-3 and TRBJ2-5; either TRBD1 or TRBD2 may supply D (5 bases each). The V gene's germline CDR1 is ENHRY and CDR2 SYGVKD. This CDR3 is built from 15 residues. The germline V and J ends were trimmed by 2 bases and 0 bases, with 10 bases remaining between them. CDR3 in DNA: TGTGCCATCAGTGAGGTCCTGGGGGACCAAGAGACCCAGTACTTC. Protein product: CAISEVLGDQETQYF.

This clonotype occurred a few times. The rearrangement links TRBV7-9 to TRBJ2-7; D is unclear. CDR3 length: 12 amino acids. The V and J ends lost 5 bases and 4 bases respectively, with 9 bases between them. The germline gives CDR1 SEHNR, CDR2 FQNEAQ (reference sequence). As DNA, the CDR3 is TGTGCCAGCAGCCAGACACCATACGAGCAGTACTTC. It codes for CASSQTPYEQYF.

This clonotype occurred once. CDR3 sequence (DNA): TGCGCCAGCAGCCAAGTCGTTGCGGACAGGGGATGGACCGGGGAGCTGTTTTTT. Translation: CASSQVVADRGWTGELFF. V usage is TRBV4-3 and J usage is TRBJ2-2; 9 nucleotides agree with TRBD1. The CDR3 spans 18 residues. V dropped 1 base and J dropped 5; count of bases not matched to a gene: 11. The germline V gene encodes CDR1 LGHNA and CDR2 YSLEER.

This clonotype was seen repeatedly, ten times or more. The chain recombines TRBV7-8 with TRBJ2-7; 7 bases fit TRBD2. Germline lookup yields CDR1 SGHVS and CDR2 FQNEAQ. This CDR3 is built from 16 residues. Trimming took 4 bases from V and 7 from J; bases not matched to a gene: 16. The DNA for the CDR3 is TGTGCCAGCAGCTCCGATTTGGGGAGGGCCTTCTTTGAGCAGTACTTC. It yields the protein CASSSDLGRAFFEQYF.

This clonotype has only a few counts. The chain couples TRBV9 to TRBJ1-2; weak D call: TRBD1 (6 bases). Germline values: CDR1 SGDLS, CDR2 YYNGEE. The V gene lost 2 bases and the J gene lost 6 bases, with 14 bases spanning the gap. This CDR3 is built from 14 residues. The CDR3 DNA reads TGTGCCAGCAGCGTCGGAGGGTCAGGGGATGGCTACACCTTC. This encodes CASSVGGSGDGYTF.

Only a few counts were recorded for this clonotype. The rearrangement links TRBV7-9 to TRBJ1-1; D remains ambiguous. From germline, CDR1 is SEHNR and CDR2 FQNEAQ (reference sequence). The CDR3 has 13 amino acids. The V end lost 3 bases, the J end lost 0 bases, and 5 bases lay between the germline ends. The CDR3 DNA reads TGTGCCAGCAGCTTCCCGCTGAACACTGAAGCTTTCTTT. It translates to CASSFPLNTEAFF.

V and J are TRBV4-3 and TRBJ1-4; maybe TRBD1 (6 bases). Germline CDR1 reads LGHNA; CDR2 reads YSLEER. The CDR3 runs 16 residues. Trimming left V 1 base short and J 8 bases short, with 17 bases between. For the CDR3, the DNA is TGCGCCAGCAGCCAAGCGCGGGGGCAGTGGTCGGAAAAACTGTTTTTT. Translated, it gives CASSQARGQWSEKLFF.

In this sample, this clonotype turned up a few times. The chain links TRBV4-3 to TRBJ1-2; no clear D gene. The V gene lost 0 bases and the J gene lost 4 bases, with 15 bases spanning the gap. This CDR3 spans 16 amino acids. CDR1 LGHNA and CDR2 YSLEER come from the germline V gene. The CDR3 DNA follows: TGCGCCAGCAGCCAAGATGCATCGGGCGGCGGCTATGGCTACACCTTC. As protein: CASSQDASGGGYGYTF.

This chain links TRBV9 with TRBJ2-2; 9 bases line up with TRBD2. The germline V gene encodes CDR1 SGDLS and CDR2 YYNGEE. V gave up 5 bases and J gave up 4 bases; unmatched junction bases: 9. The CDR3 extends over 16 amino acids. The CDR3 region is CASRRGGEAGTGELFF. CDR3 nucleotides: TGTGCCAGCAGGCGGGGGGGCGAGGCGGGCACCGGGGAGCTGTTTTTT.

The chain combines TRBV7-2 with TRBJ2-1; D may be TRBD1 (6 bases). This CDR3 contains 13 residues. Trimming cost V 8 bases and J 0 bases, with 8 bases left between them. Per the germline V gene, CDR1 is SGHTA and CDR2 is FQGNSA. The CDR3 nucleotides read TGTGCCAGCGGGGGCTCCTCCTACAATGAGCAGTTCTTC. It yields the protein CASGGSSYNEQFF.